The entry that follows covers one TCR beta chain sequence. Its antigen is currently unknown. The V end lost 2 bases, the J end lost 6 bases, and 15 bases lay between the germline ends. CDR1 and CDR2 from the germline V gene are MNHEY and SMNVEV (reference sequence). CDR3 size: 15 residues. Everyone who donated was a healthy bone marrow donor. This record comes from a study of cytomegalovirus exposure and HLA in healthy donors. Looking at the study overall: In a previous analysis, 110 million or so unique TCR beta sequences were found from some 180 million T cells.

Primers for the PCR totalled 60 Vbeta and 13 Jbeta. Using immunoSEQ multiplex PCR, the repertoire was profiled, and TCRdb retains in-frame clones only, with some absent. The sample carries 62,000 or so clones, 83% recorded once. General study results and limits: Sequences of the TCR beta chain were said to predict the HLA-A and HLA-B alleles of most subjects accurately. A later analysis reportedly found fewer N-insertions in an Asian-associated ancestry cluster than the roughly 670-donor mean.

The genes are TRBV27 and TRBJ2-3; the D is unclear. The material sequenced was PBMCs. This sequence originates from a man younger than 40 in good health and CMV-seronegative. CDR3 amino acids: CASSLIPPTPDTQYF. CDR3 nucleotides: TGTGCCAGCAGTTTAATACCCCCTACCCCCGATACGCAGTATTTT.